What follows is one T cell receptor (beta chain) and its context. Antigen: not known. This specimen comes from a study of cytomegalovirus exposure and HLA in healthy donors. PCR was performed using 60 Vbeta and 13 Jbeta primers. The table came from immunoSEQ multiplex PCR; TCRdb's copy has only in-frame clones and leaves some out. Of some 150,000 clones in the sample, roughly 80% were seen once. Deletions cut 7 bases from V and 1 base from J, with 7 bases between. Germline V gene lookup returns CDR1 LNHDA and CDR2 SQIVND (reference sequence). The CDR3 contains 13 residues. Broader study findings: TCR beta sequences reportedly predicted the HLA-A and HLA-B alleles of most subjects accurately. Presence/absence analyses assumed roughly uniform sequencing depth across donors, which may not hold. Indistinguishable V segments, including TRBV6-2 and TRBV6-3, were excluded.

V is TRBV19 and J is TRBJ2-2; D gene unclear. The receptor was derived from a man between 25 and 39 years old in good health and CMV-seropositive. Input material: PBMCs. The CDR3 is CASTYGNTGELFF. CDR3 sequence (DNA): TGTGCCAGTACCTACGGGAACACCGGGGAGCTGTTTTTT.